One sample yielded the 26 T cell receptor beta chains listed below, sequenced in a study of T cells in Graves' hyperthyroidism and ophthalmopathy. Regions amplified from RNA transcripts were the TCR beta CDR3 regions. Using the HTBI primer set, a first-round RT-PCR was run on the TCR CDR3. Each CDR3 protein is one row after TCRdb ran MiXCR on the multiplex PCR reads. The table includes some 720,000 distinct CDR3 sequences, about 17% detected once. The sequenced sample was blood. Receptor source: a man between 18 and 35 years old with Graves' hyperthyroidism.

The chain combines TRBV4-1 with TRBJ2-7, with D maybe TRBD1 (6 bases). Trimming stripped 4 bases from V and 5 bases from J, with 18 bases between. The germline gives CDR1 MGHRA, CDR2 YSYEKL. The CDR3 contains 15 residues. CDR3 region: CASSPLGRGLHEQYF. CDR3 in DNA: TGCGCCAGCAGCCCCTTGGGCAGGGGCCTCCACGAGCAGTACTTC.

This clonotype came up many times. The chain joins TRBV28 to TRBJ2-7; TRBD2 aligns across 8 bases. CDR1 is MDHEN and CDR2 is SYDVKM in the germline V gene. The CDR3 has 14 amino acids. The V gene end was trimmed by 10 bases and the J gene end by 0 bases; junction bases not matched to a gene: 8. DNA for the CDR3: TGTGCCACCGCCCCCGGGGGGGTCTCCTACGAGCAGTACTTC. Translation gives CATAPGGVSYEQYF.

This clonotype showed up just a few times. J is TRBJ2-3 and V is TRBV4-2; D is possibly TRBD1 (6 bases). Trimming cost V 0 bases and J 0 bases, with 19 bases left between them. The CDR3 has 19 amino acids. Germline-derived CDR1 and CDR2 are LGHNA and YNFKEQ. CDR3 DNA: TGTGCCAGCAGCCAAGATTTGAGACGGCCAAGGGGGAGCACAGATACGCAGTATTTT. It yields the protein CASSQDLRRPRGSTDTQYF.

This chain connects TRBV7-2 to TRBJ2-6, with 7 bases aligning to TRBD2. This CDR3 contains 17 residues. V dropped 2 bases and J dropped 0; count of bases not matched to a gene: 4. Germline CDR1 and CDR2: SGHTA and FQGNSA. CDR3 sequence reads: CASSLTGGPSGANVLTF. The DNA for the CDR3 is TGTGCCAGCAGCTTAACGGGAGGACCCTCTGGGGCCAACGTCCTGACTTTC.

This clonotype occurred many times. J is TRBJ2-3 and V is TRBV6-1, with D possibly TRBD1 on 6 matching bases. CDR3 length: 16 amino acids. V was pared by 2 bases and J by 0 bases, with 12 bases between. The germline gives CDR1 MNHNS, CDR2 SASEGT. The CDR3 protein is CASSEMGRGSTDTQYF. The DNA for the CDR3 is TGTGCCAGCAGTGAAATGGGCAGGGGAAGCACAGATACGCAGTATTTT.

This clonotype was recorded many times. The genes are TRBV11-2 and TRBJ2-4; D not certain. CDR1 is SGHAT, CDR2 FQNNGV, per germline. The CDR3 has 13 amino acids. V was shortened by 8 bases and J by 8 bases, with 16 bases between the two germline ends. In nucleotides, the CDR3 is TGTGCCAGCGGATTCCAGCCGCCGGACATTCAGTACTTC. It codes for CASGFQPPDIQYF.

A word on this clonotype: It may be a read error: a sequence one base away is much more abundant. CDR3 amino acids: CASSLSGQGRRERYF. The CDR3 DNA follows: TGTGCCAGCAGTTTATCGGGACAGGGCAGGCGGGAGCGGTACTTC. The V gene is TRBV28, the J gene TRBJ2-7; 9 bases line up with TRBD1. CDR1 is MDHEN and CDR2 is SYDVKM in the germline V gene. This CDR3 region has 15 residues. The full variable domain, completed using reference TRBV28 and TRBJ2-7, is DVKVTQSSRYLVKRTGEKVFLECVQDMDHENMFWYRQDPGLGLRLIYFSYDVKMKEKGDIPEGYSVSREKKERFSLILESASTNQTSMYLCASSLSGQGRRERYFGPGTRLTVT.

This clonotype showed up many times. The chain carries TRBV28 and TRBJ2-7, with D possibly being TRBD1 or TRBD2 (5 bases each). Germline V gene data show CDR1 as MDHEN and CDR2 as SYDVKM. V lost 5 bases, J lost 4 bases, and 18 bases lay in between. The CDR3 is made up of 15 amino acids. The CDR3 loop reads CASSPPGTGVYEQYF. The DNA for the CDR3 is TGTGCCAGCAGTCCCCCCGGGACGGGTGTGTACGAGCAGTACTTC.

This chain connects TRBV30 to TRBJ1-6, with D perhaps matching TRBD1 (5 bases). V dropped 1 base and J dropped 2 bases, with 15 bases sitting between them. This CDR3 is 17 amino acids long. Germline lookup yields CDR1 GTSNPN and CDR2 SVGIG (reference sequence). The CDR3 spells CAWSEQRGVTYNSPLHF. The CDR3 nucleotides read TGTGCCTGGAGTGAGCAACGGGGGGTGACCTATAATTCACCCCTCCACTTT.

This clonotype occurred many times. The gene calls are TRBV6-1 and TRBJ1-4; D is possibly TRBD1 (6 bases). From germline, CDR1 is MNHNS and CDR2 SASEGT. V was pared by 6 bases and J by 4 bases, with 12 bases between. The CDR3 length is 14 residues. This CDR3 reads CASRETGSNEKLFF. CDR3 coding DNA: TGTGCCAGCAGGGAGACAGGAAGTAATGAAAAACTGTTTTTT.

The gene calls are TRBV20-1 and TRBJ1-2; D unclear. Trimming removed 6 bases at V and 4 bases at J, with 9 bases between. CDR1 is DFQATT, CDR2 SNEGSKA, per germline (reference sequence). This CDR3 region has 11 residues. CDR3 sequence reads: CSAERPYGYTF. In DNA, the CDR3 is TGCAGTGCCGAGAGGCCCTATGGCTACACCTTC.

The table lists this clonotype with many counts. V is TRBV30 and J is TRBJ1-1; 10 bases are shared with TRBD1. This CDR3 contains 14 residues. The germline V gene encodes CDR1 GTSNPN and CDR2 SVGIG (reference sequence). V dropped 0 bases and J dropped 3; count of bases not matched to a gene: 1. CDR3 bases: TGTGCCTGGAGTGTAGGGACAGGGGACACTGAAGCTTTCTTT. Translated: CAWSVGTGDTEAFF.

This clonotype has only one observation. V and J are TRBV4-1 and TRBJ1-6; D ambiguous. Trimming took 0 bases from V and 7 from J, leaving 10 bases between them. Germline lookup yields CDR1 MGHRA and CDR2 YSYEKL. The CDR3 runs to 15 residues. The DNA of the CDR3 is TGCGCCAGCAGCCAAGATAAACGGGAAAATTCACCCCTCCACTTT. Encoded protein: CASSQDKRENSPLHF.

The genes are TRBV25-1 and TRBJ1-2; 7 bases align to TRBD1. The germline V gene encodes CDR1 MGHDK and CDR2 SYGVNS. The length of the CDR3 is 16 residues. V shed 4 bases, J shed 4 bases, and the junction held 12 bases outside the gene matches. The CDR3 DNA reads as TGTGCCAGCAGTGGCCCCGAGAGAGGGGGCCTCTATGGCTACACCTTC. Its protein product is CASSGPERGGLYGYTF.

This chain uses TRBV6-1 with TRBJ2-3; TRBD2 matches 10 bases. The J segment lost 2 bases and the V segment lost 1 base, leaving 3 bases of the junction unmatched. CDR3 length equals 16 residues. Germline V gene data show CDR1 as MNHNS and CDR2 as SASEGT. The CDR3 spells CASSEVLAGYTDTQYF. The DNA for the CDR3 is TGTGCCAGCAGTGAAGTACTAGCGGGGTACACAGATACGCAGTATTTT.

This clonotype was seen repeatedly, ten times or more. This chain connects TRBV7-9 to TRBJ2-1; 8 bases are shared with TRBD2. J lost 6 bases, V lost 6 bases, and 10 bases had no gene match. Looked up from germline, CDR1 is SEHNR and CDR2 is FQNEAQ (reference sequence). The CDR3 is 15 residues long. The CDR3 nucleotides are TGTGCCAGCAGTTCTGCCGGGACTAGACGCAATGAGCAGTTCTTC. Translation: CASSSAGTRRNEQFF. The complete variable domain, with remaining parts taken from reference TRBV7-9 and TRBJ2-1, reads DTGVSQNPRHKITKRGQNVTFRCDPISEHNRLYWYRQTLGQGPEFLTYFQNEAQLEKSRLLSDRFSAERPKGSFSTLEIQRTEQGDSAMYLCASSSAGTRRNEQFFGPGTRLTVL.

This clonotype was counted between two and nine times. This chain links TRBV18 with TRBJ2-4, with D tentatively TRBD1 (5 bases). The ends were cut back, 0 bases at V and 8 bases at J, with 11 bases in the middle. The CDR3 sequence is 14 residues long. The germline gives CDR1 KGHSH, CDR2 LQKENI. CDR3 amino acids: CASSPPDSRDIQYF. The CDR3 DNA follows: TGTGCCAGCTCACCACCAGACTCCAGGGACATTCAGTACTTC.

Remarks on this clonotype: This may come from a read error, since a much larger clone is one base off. CDR3 DNA: TGTGCCAGCAGCCCGGGCGGGGCGGGGGCCCAGTACTTC. The encoded protein is CASSPGGAGAQYF. The chain links TRBV9 to TRBJ2-5; 7 positions match TRBD2. Looked up from germline, CDR1 is SGDLS and CDR2 is YYNGEE. The CDR3 is made up of 13 amino acids. V trimming: 4 bases; J trimming: 9 bases; junction bases outside the gene matches: 9.

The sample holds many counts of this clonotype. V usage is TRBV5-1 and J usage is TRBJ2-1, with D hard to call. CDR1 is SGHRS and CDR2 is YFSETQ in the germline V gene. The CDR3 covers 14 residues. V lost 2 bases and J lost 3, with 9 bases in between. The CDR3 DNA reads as TGCGCCAGCAGCTTTCGCAAGGGCTACAATGAGCAGTTCTTC. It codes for CASSFRKGYNEQFF.

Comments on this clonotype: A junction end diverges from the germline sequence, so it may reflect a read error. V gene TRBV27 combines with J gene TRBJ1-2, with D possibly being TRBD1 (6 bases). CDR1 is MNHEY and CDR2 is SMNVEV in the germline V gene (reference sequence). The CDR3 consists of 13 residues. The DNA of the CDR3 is TGTGCCAGCAGTTTAAGGGACAACTATAGCTACACCTTC. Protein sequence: CASSLRDNYSYTF.

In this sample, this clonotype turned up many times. CDR3 DNA sequence: TGTGCCAGCAGCTTAAGGGGGCGAGACCCCTACAATGAGCAGTTCTTC. It codes for CASSLRGRDPYNEQFF. V is TRBV7-2 and J is TRBJ2-1; 7 nucleotides line up with TRBD1. Germline V lookup: CDR1 SGHTA, CDR2 FQGNSA. Unmatched junction bases numbered 6, after V lost 2 bases and J lost 2 bases. CDR3 length equals 16 residues.

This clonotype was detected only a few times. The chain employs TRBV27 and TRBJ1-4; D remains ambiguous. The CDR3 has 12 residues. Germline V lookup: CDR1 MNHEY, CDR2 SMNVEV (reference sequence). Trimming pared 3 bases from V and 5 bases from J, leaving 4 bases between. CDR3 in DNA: TGTGCCAGCAGTTTCACGAATGAAAAACTGTTTTTT. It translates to CASSFTNEKLFF.

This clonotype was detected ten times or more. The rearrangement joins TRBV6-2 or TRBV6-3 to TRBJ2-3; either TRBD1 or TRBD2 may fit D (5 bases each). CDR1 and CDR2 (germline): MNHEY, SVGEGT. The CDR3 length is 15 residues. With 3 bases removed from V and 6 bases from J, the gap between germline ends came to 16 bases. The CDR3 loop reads CASSYGGRPLDTQYF. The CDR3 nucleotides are TGTGCCAGCAGTTATGGGGGACGTCCATTGGATACGCAGTATTTT.

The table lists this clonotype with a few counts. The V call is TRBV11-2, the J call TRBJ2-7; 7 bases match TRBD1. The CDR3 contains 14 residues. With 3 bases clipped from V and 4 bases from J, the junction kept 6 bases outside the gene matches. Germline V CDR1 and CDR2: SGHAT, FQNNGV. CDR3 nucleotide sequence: TGTGCCAGCAGCTTGACACAGGACAGGTACGAGCAGTACTTC. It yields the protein CASSLTQDRYEQYF. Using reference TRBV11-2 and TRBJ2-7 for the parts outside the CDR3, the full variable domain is EAGVAQSPRYKIIEKRQSVAFWCNPISGHATLYWYQQILGQGPKLLIQFQNNGVVDDSQLPKDRFSAERLKGVDSTLKIQPAKLEDSAVYLCASSLTQDRYEQYFGPGTRLTVT.

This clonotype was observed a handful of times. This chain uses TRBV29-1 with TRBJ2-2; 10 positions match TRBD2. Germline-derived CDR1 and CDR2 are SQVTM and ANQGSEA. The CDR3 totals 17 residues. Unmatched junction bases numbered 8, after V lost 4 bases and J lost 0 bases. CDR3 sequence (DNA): TGCAGCGTTGTAGGCCTAGCGGGAGAGCCGAACACCGGGGAGCTGTTTTTT. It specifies CSVVGLAGEPNTGELFF.

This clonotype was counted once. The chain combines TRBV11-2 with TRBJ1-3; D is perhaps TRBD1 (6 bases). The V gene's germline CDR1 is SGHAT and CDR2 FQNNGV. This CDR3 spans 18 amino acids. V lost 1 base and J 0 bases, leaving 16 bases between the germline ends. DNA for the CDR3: TGTGCCAGCAGCTTAGGCCGTGGGGGGCGACACTCTGGAAACACCATATATTTT. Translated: CASSLGRGGRHSGNTIYF. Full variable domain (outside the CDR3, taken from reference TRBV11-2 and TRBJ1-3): EAGVAQSPRYKIIEKRQSVAFWCNPISGHATLYWYQQILGQGPKLLIQFQNNGVVDDSQLPKDRFSAERLKGVDSTLKIQPAKLEDSAVYLCASSLGRGGRHSGNTIYFGEGSWLTVV.